This TCR beta chain appears in the sequencing data of a study of lymphopenia after photon versus proton radiotherapy. Using immunoSEQ multiplex PCR, the repertoire was profiled, and TCRdb retains in-frame clones only, with some absent. This sample carries some 42,000 clones, about 83% of them seen once, and the ten largest clones take over 20%. CDR3 length: 16 residues. Unmatched junction bases numbered 4, after V lost 3 bases and J lost 5 bases. Germline assignment: CDR1 MNHEY and CDR2 SMNVEV (reference sequence). The sample here was peripheral blood, taken from a patient treated with proton-based radiotherapy. This chain links TRBV27 with TRBJ2-1; 13 positions agree with TRBD2. The receptor comes from a woman between 70 and 85 years old with pancreatic cancer. CDR3 nucleotide sequence: TGTGCCAGCAGTTTTTCAGGACTAGCGGGGGACAATGAGCAGTTCTTC. As protein: CASSFSGLAGDNEQFF.